This T cell receptor (beta chain) was captured in a study of blood T cell repertoires in COVID-19. Study at large: Sites in the United States, Italy and Spain provided acute and convalescent COVID-19 samples. Sample material is recorded as cDNA or gDNA derived from T cells, B-cell-depleted T cells, or PBMCs.

Original handling: Estimation of nucleated cell counts was performed using reference gene primer amplification. Profiled with immunoSEQ multiplex PCR; TCRdb holds only in-frame clones, not every one. V and J calls and clone size are those listed in that table; D and trimming were worked out from the DNA. The sample includes approximately 230,000 clones, roughly 80% of them seen just once. This CDR3 contains 16 residues. J gave up 5 bases and V 9 bases, and 15 bases lay outside the gene matches. Per the germline V gene, CDR1 is LNHDA and CDR2 is SQIVND (reference sequence). The sequenced sample was peripheral blood. This TCR was sampled from a man older than 75 with acute or convalescent COVID-19. V usage is TRBV19 and J usage is TRBJ2-7; TRBD2 matches at 11 bases. CDR3 nucleotide sequence: TGTGCCAGGGGTTTTAGCGGGAGGGCCCCTATGGACGAGCAGTACTTC. It codes for CARGFSGRAPMDEQYF.